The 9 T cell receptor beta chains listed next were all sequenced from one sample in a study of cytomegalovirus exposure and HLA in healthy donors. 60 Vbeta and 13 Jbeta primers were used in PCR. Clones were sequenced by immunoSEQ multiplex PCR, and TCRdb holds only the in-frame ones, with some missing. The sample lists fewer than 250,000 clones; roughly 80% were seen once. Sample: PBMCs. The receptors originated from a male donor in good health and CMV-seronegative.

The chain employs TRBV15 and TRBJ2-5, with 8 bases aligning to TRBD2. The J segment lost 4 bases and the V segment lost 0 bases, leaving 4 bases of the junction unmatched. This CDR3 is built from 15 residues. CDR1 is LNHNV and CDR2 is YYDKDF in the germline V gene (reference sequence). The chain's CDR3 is CATSRDSGGAETQYF. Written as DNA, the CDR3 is TGTGCCACCAGCAGAGATTCGGGGGGGGCAGAGACCCAGTACTTC.

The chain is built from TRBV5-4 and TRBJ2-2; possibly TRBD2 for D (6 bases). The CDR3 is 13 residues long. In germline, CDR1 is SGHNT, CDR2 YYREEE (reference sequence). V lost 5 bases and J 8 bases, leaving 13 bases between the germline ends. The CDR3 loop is CASSSSRGGELFF. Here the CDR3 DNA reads TGTGCCAGCAGTTCAAGCCGGGGGGGGGAGCTGTTTTTT.

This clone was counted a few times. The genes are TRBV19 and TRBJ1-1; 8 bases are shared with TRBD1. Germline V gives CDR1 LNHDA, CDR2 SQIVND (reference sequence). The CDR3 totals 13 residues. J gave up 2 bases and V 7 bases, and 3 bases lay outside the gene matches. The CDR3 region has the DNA TGTGCCAGTAAAACAGGGGGTAACACTGAAGCTTTCTTT. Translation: CASKTGGNTEAFF.

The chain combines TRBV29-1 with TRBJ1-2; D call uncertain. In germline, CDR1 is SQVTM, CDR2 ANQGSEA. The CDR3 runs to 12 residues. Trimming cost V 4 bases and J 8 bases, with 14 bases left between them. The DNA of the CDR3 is TGCAGCGTTGGTAGAGGGAGCGTCGGCTACACCTTC. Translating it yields CSVGRGSVGYTF. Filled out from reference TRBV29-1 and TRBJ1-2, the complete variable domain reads SAVISQKPSRDICQRGTSLTIQCQVDSQVTMMFWYRQQPGQSLTLIATANQGSEATYESGFVIDKFPISRPNLTFSTLTVSNMSPEDSSIYLCSVGRGSVGYTFGSGTRLTVV.

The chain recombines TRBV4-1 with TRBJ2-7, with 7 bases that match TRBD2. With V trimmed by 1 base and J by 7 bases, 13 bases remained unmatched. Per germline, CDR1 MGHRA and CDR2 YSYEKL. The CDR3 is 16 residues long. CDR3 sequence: CASSQAVLAGFWEQYF. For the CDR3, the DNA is TGCGCCAGCAGCCAAGCGGTATTAGCGGGTTTTTGGGAGCAGTACTTC.

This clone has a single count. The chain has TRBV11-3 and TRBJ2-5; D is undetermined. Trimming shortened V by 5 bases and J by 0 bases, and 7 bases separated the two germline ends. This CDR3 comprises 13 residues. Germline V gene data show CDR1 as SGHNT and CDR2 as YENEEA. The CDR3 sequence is CASSTSYQETQYF. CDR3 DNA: TGTGCCAGCAGCACAAGTTACCAAGAGACCCAGTACTTC.

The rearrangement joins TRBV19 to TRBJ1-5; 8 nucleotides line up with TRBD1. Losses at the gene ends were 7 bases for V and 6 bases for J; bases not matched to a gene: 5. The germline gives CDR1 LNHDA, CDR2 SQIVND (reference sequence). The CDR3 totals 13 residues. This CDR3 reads CASTGGGFQPQHF. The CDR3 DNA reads TGTGCCAGTACAGGGGGCGGATTTCAGCCCCAGCATTTT. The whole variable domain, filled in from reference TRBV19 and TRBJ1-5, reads DGGITQSPKYLFRKEGQNVTLSCEQNLNHDAMYWYRQDPGQGLRLIYYSQIVNDFQKGDIAEGYSVSREKKESFPLTVTSAQKNPTAFYLCASTGGGFQPQHFGDGTRLSIL.

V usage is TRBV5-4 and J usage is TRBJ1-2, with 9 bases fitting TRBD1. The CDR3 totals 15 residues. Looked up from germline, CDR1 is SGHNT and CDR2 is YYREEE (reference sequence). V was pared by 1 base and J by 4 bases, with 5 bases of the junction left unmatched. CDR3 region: CASSLSGGQGYGYTF. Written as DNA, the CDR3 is TGTGCCAGCAGCTTGTCCGGGGGACAGGGCTATGGCTACACCTTC. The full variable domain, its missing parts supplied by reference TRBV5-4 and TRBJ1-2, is ETGVTQSPTHLIKTRGQQVTLRCSSQSGHNTVSWYQQALGQGPQFIFQYYREEENGRGNFPPRFSGLQFPNYSSELNVNALELDDSALYLCASSLSGGQGYGYTFGSGTRLTVV.

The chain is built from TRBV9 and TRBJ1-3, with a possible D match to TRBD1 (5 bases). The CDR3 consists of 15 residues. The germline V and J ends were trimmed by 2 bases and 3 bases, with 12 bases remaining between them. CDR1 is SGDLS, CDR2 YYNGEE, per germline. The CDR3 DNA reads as TGTGCCAGCAGCGTTGGGGGGATAGGTGGAAACACCATATATTTT. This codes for CASSVGGIGGNTIYF.